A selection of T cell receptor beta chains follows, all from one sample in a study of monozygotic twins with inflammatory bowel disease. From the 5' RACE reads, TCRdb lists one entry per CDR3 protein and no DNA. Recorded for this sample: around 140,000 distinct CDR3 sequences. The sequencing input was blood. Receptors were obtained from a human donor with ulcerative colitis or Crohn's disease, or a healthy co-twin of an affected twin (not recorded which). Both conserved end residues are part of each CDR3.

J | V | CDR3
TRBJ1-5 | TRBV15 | CATGHFNQPQHF
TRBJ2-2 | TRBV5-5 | CASSPTGTPNTGELFF
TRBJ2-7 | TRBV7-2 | CASSFRQGSEQYF
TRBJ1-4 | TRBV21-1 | CANSGVCVGSRVGQPDNEKLFF
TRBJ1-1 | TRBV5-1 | CASSLAPGGNTEAFF
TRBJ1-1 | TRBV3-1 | CASSPGGPNTEAFF
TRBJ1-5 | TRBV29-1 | CSVVPGWGQPQHF
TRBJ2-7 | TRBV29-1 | CSVAPGFYEQYF
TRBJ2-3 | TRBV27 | CASSLAGVADTQYF
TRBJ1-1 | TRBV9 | CASSTLQGAATEAFF
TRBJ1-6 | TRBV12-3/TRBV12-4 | CVSSLEGQGYNSPLHF
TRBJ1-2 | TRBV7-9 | CASSSGTAFNYGYTF
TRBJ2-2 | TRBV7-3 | CASSASDSPTGELFF
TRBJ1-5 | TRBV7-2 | CASSRTAEPQHF
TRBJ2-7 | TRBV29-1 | CSVEPTSGSYEQYF
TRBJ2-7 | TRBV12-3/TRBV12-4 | CASSKTGGAYEQYF
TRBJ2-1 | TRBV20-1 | CSARETLDAEQFF
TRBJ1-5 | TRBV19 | CASNHQWDGQPQHF
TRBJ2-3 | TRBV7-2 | CASSPYGDTQYF
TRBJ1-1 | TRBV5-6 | CASLYGRNEAFF
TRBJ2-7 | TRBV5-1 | CASSFIPDRTYEQYF
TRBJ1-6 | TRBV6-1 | CASSEATDSPLHF
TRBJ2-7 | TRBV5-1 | CASSLLGVGIYEQYF
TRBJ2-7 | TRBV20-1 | CSASTSSGSYEQYF
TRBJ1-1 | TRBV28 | CASRTGTGEAFF
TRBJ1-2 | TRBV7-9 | CASSLDLGIQYGYTF
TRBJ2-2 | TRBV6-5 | CASSYSPRGVGELFF
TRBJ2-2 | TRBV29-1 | CSVESIAGVGELFF
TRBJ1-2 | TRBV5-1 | CASSFTGTEAYGYTF
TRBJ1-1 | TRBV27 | CASSLSTNYRVNTEAFF
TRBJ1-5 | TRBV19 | CASSNRVIQPQHF
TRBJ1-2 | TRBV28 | CASSSPALTAYGYTF
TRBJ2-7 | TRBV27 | CASSLEPGQAENYEQYF
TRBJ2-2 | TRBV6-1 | CASSLKTRGRGELFF
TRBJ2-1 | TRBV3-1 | CASSQGDPRPYNEQFF
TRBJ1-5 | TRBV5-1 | CASSLVGNQPQHF
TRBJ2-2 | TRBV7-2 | CASSSPGLHTGELFF
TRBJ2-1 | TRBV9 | CASSFGLEKNEQFF
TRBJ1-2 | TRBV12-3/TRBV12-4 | CASSLANGFYGYTF
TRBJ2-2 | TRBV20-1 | CSARAGTGDRELFF
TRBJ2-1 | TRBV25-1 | CASRRTGPQQFF
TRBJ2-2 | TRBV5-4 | CASSLDVGTGELFF
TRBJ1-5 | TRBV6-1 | CASRQGFYQPQHF
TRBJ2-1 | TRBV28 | CASSLGGRIGNEQFF
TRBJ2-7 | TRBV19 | CASSASGYEQYF
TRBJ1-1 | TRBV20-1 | CSALTEPMNTEAFF
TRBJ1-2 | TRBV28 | CASSFRGADGYTF
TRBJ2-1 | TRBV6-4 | CASAQRDYNEQFF
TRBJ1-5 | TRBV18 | CASSHRGQGQPQHF
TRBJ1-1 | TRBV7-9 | CASSLALAELEAFF
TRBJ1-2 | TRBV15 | CATSRGGLRDGYTF
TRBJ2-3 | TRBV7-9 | CASSLGVDTQYF